Listed here are 31 T cell receptor beta chains from one sample, sequenced in a study of blood T cell repertoires in COVID-19. Clones were read by immunoSEQ multiplex PCR, and TCRdb kept only the in-frame ones, dropping some. The table includes some 60,000 clones, 65% to 85% detected once. The sample consisted of peripheral blood. These receptors all come from a man aged 55 to 70 with acute or convalescent COVID-19.

The chain joins TRBV19 to TRBJ2-5; D is ambiguous. The CDR3 runs to 16 residues. Trimming stripped 4 bases from V and 2 bases from J, with 17 bases between. Germline V gene lookup returns CDR1 LNHDA and CDR2 SQIVND (reference sequence). In nucleotides, the CDR3 is TGTGCCAGTAGTACGAACTCGGCCCTCGGGCAAGAGACCCAGTACTTC. This codes for CASSTNSALGQETQYF.

This chain joins TRBV5-1 and TRBJ1-2; TRBD1 matches at 9 bases. The germline V gene encodes CDR1 SGHRS and CDR2 YFSETQ. The CDR3 extends over 15 amino acids. Losses at the gene ends were 4 bases for V and 0 bases for J; bases not matched to a gene: 4. The CDR3 bases are TGCGCCAGCAGCGCCGGACAGGGGTCTAACTATGGCTACACCTTC. Protein sequence: CASSAGQGSNYGYTF.

V is TRBV6-1 and J is TRBJ2-4, with D hard to call. CDR1 MNHNS and CDR2 SASEGT come from the germline V gene. This CDR3 is 11 amino acids long. V lost 1 base and J 9 bases, leaving 4 bases between the germline ends. This CDR3 is CASSEVSIQYF. The CDR3 bases are TGTGCCAGCAGTGAAGTCAGCATTCAGTACTTC.

V usage is TRBV6-5 and J usage is TRBJ2-7; weak D call: TRBD2 (6 bases). Trimming shortened V by 7 bases and J by 7 bases, and 14 bases separated the two germline ends. This CDR3 region has 12 residues. Germline CDR1 MNHEY, CDR2 SVGAGI. CDR3 loop: CASTPGGREQYF. The CDR3 nucleotides are TGTGCCAGCACCCCTGGGGGGAGGGAGCAGTACTTC.

This chain uses TRBV28 with TRBJ2-7; the match to TRBD1 covers 12 bases. J was trimmed by 5 bases and V by 4 bases; bases with no gene match: 3. Germline CDR1 is MDHEN and CDR2 is SYDVKM. The CDR3 contains 14 residues. The CDR3 DNA follows: TGTGCCAGCAGTTCGAGGGACAGGGGGCACGAGCAGTACTTC. Translated, it gives CASSSRDRGHEQYF.

V is TRBV6-4 and J is TRBJ1-3, with D uncertain. In germline, CDR1 is MRHNA, CDR2 SNTAGT. The germline V and J ends were trimmed by 0 bases and 3 bases, with 12 bases remaining between them. The CDR3 contains 16 residues. CDR3 in amino acids: CASSDSEESFGNTIYF. The DNA of the CDR3 is TGTGCCAGCAGTGACTCCGAGGAGTCATTTGGAAACACCATATATTTT.

The J gene is TRBJ2-2, the V gene TRBV14, with a possible D match to TRBD1 (5 bases). In germline, CDR1 is SGHDN, CDR2 FVKESK. V lost 3 bases and J lost 9, with 17 bases in between. This CDR3 has 15 amino acids. The CDR3 DNA sequence: TGTGCCAGCAGCCAGGTCCCAGGGTTAATCCGGGAGCTGTTTTTT. This encodes CASSQVPGLIRELFF.

The V call is TRBV11-2, the J call TRBJ1-2; D is undetermined. CDR1 SGHAT and CDR2 FQNNGV come from the germline V gene. Deletions cut 1 base from V and 1 base from J, with 13 bases between. The CDR3 length is 16 residues. CDR3 nucleotide sequence: TGTGCCAGCAGCTTAGGGGCGGGTTCCAATAACTATGGCTACACCTTC. Amino acids: CASSLGAGSNNYGYTF. Using reference TRBV11-2 and TRBJ1-2 for the parts outside the CDR3, the full variable domain is EAGVAQSPRYKIIEKRQSVAFWCNPISGHATLYWYQQILGQGPKLLIQFQNNGVVDDSQLPKDRFSAERLKGVDSTLKIQPAKLEDSAVYLCASSLGAGSNNYGYTFGSGTRLTVV.

This clone was observed once. V usage is TRBV6-6 and J usage is TRBJ1-1; D possibly corresponds to TRBD1 (5 bases). The CDR3 spans 12 residues. The germline V gene has CDR1 MNHNY and CDR2 SVGAGI (reference sequence). The V end lost 10 bases, the J end lost 1 base, and 10 bases lay between the germline ends. The CDR3 protein is CATCRENTEAFF. DNA for the CDR3: TGTGCCACCTGCAGGGAGAACACTGAAGCTTTCTTT.

This clone was seen a few times. The V call is TRBV10-1, the J call TRBJ2-1; unclear D gene. Deletions cut 10 bases from V and 8 bases from J, with 18 bases between. The CDR3 contains 13 residues. CDR1 and CDR2 (germline): WNHNN, SYGVQD (reference sequence). The CDR3 bases are TGCGCCACCTCACCCCAGGTCGGCCATGAGCAGTTCTTC. Protein: CATSPQVGHEQFF.

The chain links TRBV11-2 to TRBJ2-7; possibly TRBD1 for D (5 bases). The V gene's germline CDR1 is SGHAT and CDR2 FQNNGV. Trimming pared 4 bases from V and 0 bases from J, leaving 19 bases between. The CDR3 sequence is 17 residues long. The CDR3 loop reads CASSYLGARASSYEQYF. The CDR3 region has the DNA TGTGCCAGCAGCTACCTCGGCGCCAGGGCGAGCTCCTACGAGCAGTACTTC.

This clone counts as medium-sized. The J gene is TRBJ1-1, the V gene TRBV6-5; no reliable D call. V shed 6 bases and J shed 1 base, with 15 bases lying between them. The CDR3 loop spans 15 amino acids. In germline, CDR1 is MNHEY, CDR2 SVGAGI. The CDR3 here is CASSPEGAANTEAFF. In DNA, the CDR3 is TGTGCCAGCAGCCCAGAGGGCGCCGCGAACACTGAAGCTTTCTTT.

This clone was detected once. The rearrangement uses TRBV18 and TRBJ1-3, with D hard to call. Trimming pared 4 bases from V and 2 bases from J, leaving 9 bases between. CDR3 length equals 14 residues. CDR1 and CDR2 from the germline V gene are KGHSH and LQKENI. CDR3 region: CASSLRGAGNTIYF. Written as DNA, the CDR3 is TGTGCCAGCTCACTCCGGGGAGCTGGAAACACCATATATTTT.

The V gene is TRBV19, the J gene TRBJ1-5, with D perhaps matching TRBD1 (5 bases). Germline V CDR1 and CDR2: LNHDA, SQIVND (reference sequence). V was pared by 0 bases and J by 0 bases, with 12 bases between. This CDR3 contains 17 residues. CDR3 sequence: CASSIDPRVISNQPQHF. In DNA, the CDR3 is TGTGCCAGTAGTATAGATCCCAGGGTCATTAGCAATCAGCCCCAGCATTTT.

The CDR3 nucleotides read TGTGCCAGCAGTTTTCAGCAAGAGACCCAGTACTTC. Its protein is CASSFQQETQYF. The chain couples TRBV12-3 or TRBV12-4 to TRBJ2-5; D is unclear. V dropped 3 bases and J dropped 2 bases, with 4 bases sitting between them. The CDR3 is 12 amino acids.

The chain employs TRBV18 and TRBJ2-5; 11 nucleotides line up with TRBD1. The CDR3 contains 15 residues. CDR1 is KGHSH, CDR2 LQKENI, per germline. With V trimmed by 6 bases and J by 7 bases, 10 bases remained unmatched. CDR3: CASSSGTGGFGTQYF. The CDR3 DNA reads TGTGCCAGCTCCTCCGGGACAGGGGGATTCGGGACCCAGTACTTC.

The J gene is TRBJ2-7, the V gene TRBV28; 7 bases agree with TRBD1. CDR1 is MDHEN and CDR2 is SYDVKM in the germline V gene. V lost 8 bases and J lost 2; bases outside the gene matches: 12. The CDR3 contains 15 residues. Here the CDR3 reads CASSSRDSPTYEQYF. The CDR3, as DNA: TGTGCCAGCTCTTCCCGGGACAGCCCCACCTACGAGCAGTACTTC.

The rearrangement uses TRBV6-5 and TRBJ1-2, with a tentative D call TRBD1 (6 bases). V was shortened by 6 bases and J by 8 bases, with 19 bases between the two germline ends. This CDR3 region has 14 residues. The germline V gene has CDR1 MNHEY and CDR2 SVGAGI. CDR3: CASSFGGGRSGYTF. CDR3 nucleotide sequence: TGTGCCAGCAGCTTCGGCGGGGGGCGATCCGGCTACACCTTC.

The chain joins TRBV5-1 to TRBJ1-6; D may be TRBD1 (6 bases). The CDR3 has 15 amino acids. Trimming pared 2 bases from V and 9 bases from J, leaving 15 bases between. Germline values: CDR1 SGHRS, CDR2 YFSETQ. CDR3 in amino acids: CASSFEGTSRSPLHF. The DNA of the CDR3 is TGCGCCAGCAGCTTCGAAGGGACATCTCGTTCACCCCTCCACTTT.

V usage is TRBV18 and J usage is TRBJ2-3, with D perhaps matching TRBD2 (6 bases). Deletions cut 4 bases from V and 1 base from J, with 21 bases between. Germline loops: CDR1 KGHSH, CDR2 LQKENI. This CDR3 comprises 18 residues. Written as DNA, the CDR3 is TGTGCCAGCTCACTTCCCGGGACTTATCCTCGGGGCACAGATACGCAGTATTTT. This codes for CASSLPGTYPRGTDTQYF.

This clone was counted only a few times. This chain's CDR3 is CASSSGTQNTGELFF. CDR3 bases: TGTGCCAGCAGTTCCGGGACACAGAACACCGGGGAGCTGTTTTTT. This chain joins TRBV11-2 and TRBJ2-2; D might be TRBD1 (6 bases). This CDR3 has 15 residues. V shed 6 bases and J shed 1 base, with 12 bases lying between them. Germline CDR1 reads SGHAT; CDR2 reads FQNNGV.

The chain combines TRBV30 with TRBJ2-3; the D gene is possibly TRBD2 (6 bases). Deletions cut 4 bases from V and 3 bases from J, with 11 bases between. The CDR3 sequence is 13 residues long. Germline V gene sequence: CDR1 GTSNPN, CDR2 SVGIG (reference sequence). Here the CDR3 reads CAWTAGLTDTQYF. The DNA for the CDR3 is TGTGCCTGGACGGCGGGGCTAACAGATACGCAGTATTTT. The full variable domain, in which reference TRBV30 and TRBJ2-3 provide the parts outside the CDR3, is SQTIHQWPATLVQPVGSPLSLECTVEGTSNPNLYWYRQAAGRGLQLLFYSVGIGQISSEVPQNLSASRPQDRQFILSSKKLLLSDSGFYLCAWTAGLTDTQYFGPGTRLTVL.

The rearrangement joins TRBV5-1 to TRBJ2-3; unclear D gene. CDR1 and CDR2 (germline): SGHRS, YFSETQ. This CDR3 region has 15 residues. Trimming left V 1 base short and J 2 bases short, with 11 bases between. CDR3 sequence (DNA): TGCGCCAGCAGCTTGTTGGGCTCTTACACAGATACGCAGTATTTT. As protein: CASSLLGSYTDTQYF.

The CDR3, as DNA: TGTGCCAGCAGCTTAGAGGGACAGGCTAACTATGGCTACACCTTC. It is translated as CASSLEGQANYGYTF. The chain uses TRBV7-2 and TRBJ1-2, with TRBD1 matching over 8 bases. The germline gives CDR1 SGHTA, CDR2 FQGNSA. The junction had 1 base not matched to a gene; V was cut back by 1 base and J by 0 bases. The CDR3 has 15 residues.

The J gene is TRBJ2-7, the V gene TRBV19, with TRBD2 identical over 7 bases. The junction had 6 bases not matched to a gene; V was cut back by 4 bases and J by 0 bases. Germline CDR1 and CDR2: LNHDA and SQIVND (reference sequence). CDR3 size: 15 residues. CDR3 DNA: TGTGCCAGTAGTACAGCTAGCGGACTCTCCTACGAGCAGTACTTC. Amino acid sequence: CASSTASGLSYEQYF.

The chain joins TRBV11-2 to TRBJ2-7; 10 bases align to TRBD1. CDR1 and CDR2 from the germline V gene are SGHAT and FQNNGV. The CDR3 consists of 13 residues. The junction had 6 bases not matched to a gene; V was cut back by 4 bases and J by 9 bases. CDR3 sequence: CASSSGQGGPQYF. DNA for the CDR3: TGTGCCAGCAGCTCTGGACAGGGGGGGCCGCAGTACTTC.

The chain recombines TRBV10-1 with TRBJ2-5, with 10 bases aligning to TRBD2. The CDR3 totals 14 residues. With V trimmed by 3 bases and J by 3 bases, 1 base remained unmatched. The germline gives CDR1 WNHNN, CDR2 SYGVQD (reference sequence). The CDR3 spells CASSDSGGKETQYF. CDR3 DNA: TGCGCCAGCAGTGATAGCGGGGGGAAAGAGACCCAGTACTTC.

This chain connects TRBV9 to TRBJ2-5, with D unresolved. The CDR3 has 15 amino acids. The V gene's germline CDR1 is SGDLS and CDR2 YYNGEE. Trimming pared 0 bases from V and 2 bases from J, leaving 11 bases between. The CDR3 DNA sequence: TGTGCCAGCAGCGTAGCCCCTGGGCAGCAAGAGACCCAGTACTTC. Protein product: CASSVAPGQQETQYF.

The chain carries TRBV24-1 and TRBJ2-2; TRBD1 matches 9 bases. The CDR3 contains 16 residues. Germline CDR1 is KGHDR and CDR2 is SFDVKD. V lost 2 bases to trimming and J lost 5 bases; unmatched junction nucleotides: 5. The CDR3 DNA reads TGTGCCACCAGTGATTCGGGACAGGGAAGAACCGGGGAGCTGTTTTTT. This encodes CATSDSGQGRTGELFF.

The V call is TRBV19, the J call TRBJ1-2; D not resolved. Trimming pared 2 bases from V and 4 bases from J, leaving 8 bases between. Germline CDR1 LNHDA, CDR2 SQIVND (reference sequence). This CDR3 has 13 amino acids. CDR3 loop: CASSISDTYGYTF. CDR3 in DNA: TGTGCCAGTAGTATATCAGATACCTATGGCTACACCTTC.

This clone was seen only once. This sequence joins TRBV2 and TRBJ2-5; D call uncertain. There are 12 residues in the CDR3. Germline-derived CDR1 and CDR2 are SNHLY and FYNNEI. Trimming took off 6 bases at V and 1 base at J, with 6 bases between the two ends. The CDR3 loop is CASRGFQETQYF. In DNA form, the CDR3 reads TGTGCCAGCAGGGGCTTCCAAGAGACCCAGTACTTC.